Included here is one T cell receptor (beta chain) sequence, with context. From the germline J gene comes the end of the CDR3, since the read stops 3 residues before it. The CDR3 contains 15 residues. With 2 bases removed from V and 7 bases from J, the gap between germline ends came to 12 bases. The germline gives CDR1 SNHLY, CDR2 FYNNEI. The data are from a study of T cells in women clearing cervical HPV infection. Across the study: Cases' blood sampling followed lesion detection by median approximately 150 days (90 to 200). HLA type could not be excluded as a confounder.

Dot-blot hybridization genotyped cervical HPV amplified with MY09/MY11 PCR. This table comes from immunoSEQ multiplex PCR, and its TCRdb copy is limited to in-frame clones, with some not included. This sample's table has more than 20,000 clones. This TCR was sampled from a woman aged 18-70 years with a cervical HPV16 infection that either progressed to CIN3+ or cleared (not recorded which). This chain links TRBV2 with TRBJ1-6, with TRBD1 as a possible D gene (6 bases). Sample: blood buffy coat. The CDR3 protein is CASSERGAENSPLHF. Incomplete CDR3 DNA: TGTGCCAGCAGTGAACGGGGGGCCGAGAATTCACCC.